These 11 T cell receptor beta chains originate from one sample sequenced in a study of CD8 T cells in Susac syndrome (dated by TCRdb to about 2019). Library prep was done by the immunoSEQ multiplex PCR assay. RNA was extracted using the RNeasy kit, and roughly 0.5 to 1 ug of the RNA was reverse transcribed with random hexamers. The raw public data were reprocessed by TCRdb itself: fastp quality trimming at Q25, MiXCR clonotype calling, in-frame beta chains only. One record per CDR3 amino acid sequence lists the most common genes and DNA. Present in this sample are about 100,000 distinct CDR3 sequences, 95% of which were seen just once. Roughly 0.29% of the sample is in the top ten clones. The sequencing input was CD8+ T cells from PBMCs. Receptor source: a human donor with Susac syndrome.

The chain recombines TRBV18 with TRBJ1-1; D is ambiguous. This CDR3 spans 16 amino acids. Germline V lookup: CDR1 KGHSH, CDR2 LQKENI. V dropped 4 bases and J dropped 5 bases, with 20 bases sitting between them. CDR3 amino acids: CASSLNHAIGGTEAFF. As DNA, the CDR3 is TGTGCCAGCTCACTGAACCACGCCATCGGTGGGACTGAAGCTTTCTTT.

This chain uses TRBV5-6 with TRBJ2-5; D possibly uses TRBD1 or TRBD2 (5 bases each). The ends were cut back, 2 bases at V and 2 bases at J, with 16 bases in the middle. From germline, CDR1 is SGHDT and CDR2 YYEEEE. The CDR3 covers 16 residues. This CDR3 reads CASSFGIRDGQETQYF. CDR3 DNA: TGTGCCAGCAGCTTTGGGATACGGGACGGGCAAGAGACCCAGTACTTC.

The genes are TRBV23-1 and TRBJ1-1; D is possibly TRBD1 (6 bases). TRBV23-1 is recorded as an ORF, its role being uncertain. V gave up 0 bases and J gave up 7 bases, with 18 bases separating them. The CDR3 extends over 16 amino acids. CDR3 sequence reads: CASSQSRGSGDCEAFF. DNA of the CDR3: TGCGCCAGCAGTCAATCGAGGGGGTCCGGGGATTGTGAAGCTTTCTTT.

The gene calls are TRBV15 and TRBJ2-7; D gene uncertain. The CDR3 length is 16 residues. The V end lost 1 base, the J end lost 5 bases, and 18 bases lay between the germline ends. Germline lookup yields CDR1 LNHNV and CDR2 YYDKDF (reference sequence). The CDR3 spells CATSRVGFGGSHEQYF. The CDR3 DNA sequence: TGTGCCACCAGCAGAGTGGGCTTTGGTGGAAGCCACGAGCAGTACTTC.

The J gene is TRBJ2-7, the V gene TRBV5-1; 9 bases fit TRBD1. Trimming took 4 bases from V and 5 from J; bases not matched to a gene: 7. The CDR3 spans 14 residues. The germline gives CDR1 SGHRS, CDR2 YFSETQ. CDR3: CASSGGTGTHEQYF. In nucleotides, the CDR3 is TGCGCCAGCAGCGGAGGGACAGGGACCCACGAGCAGTACTTC.

For the CDR3, the DNA is TGTGCCAGCAGGGACTCCCGACGGATCGAGCAGTACTTC. Translation gives CASRDSRRIEQYF. V usage is TRBV6-5 and J usage is TRBJ2-7, with a possible D match to TRBD2 (5 bases). CDR3 length equals 13 residues. V was cut by 6 bases and J by 6 bases, with 15 bases left in between. Per germline, CDR1 MNHEY and CDR2 SVGAGI.

This chain uses TRBV10-3 with TRBJ1-1; D unresolved. Germline V lookup: CDR1 ENHRY, CDR2 SYGVKD. Trimming cost V 2 bases and J 0 bases, with 7 bases left between them. The CDR3 runs 14 residues. CDR3 DNA sequence: TGTGCCATCAGTGAGGGAGGGATGAACACTGAAGCTTTCTTT. Its translation: CAISEGGMNTEAFF.

The CDR3 reads CASSPFLGNQPQHF. As DNA, the CDR3 is TGTGCCAGCAGCCCCTTTCTTGGGAATCAGCCCCAGCATTTT. The J gene is TRBJ1-5, the V gene TRBV4-2; D gene unclear. The CDR3 is 14 amino acids. V was shortened by 4 bases and J by 4 bases, with 11 bases between the two germline ends. The germline CDR1 and CDR2 sequences are LGHNA and YNFKEQ.

The chain joins TRBV23-1 to TRBJ1-2, with unresolved D. TRBV23-1 is treated as an ORF (open reading frame) with a function not yet certain. V gave up 7 bases and J gave up 5 bases, with 20 bases separating them. This CDR3 is built from 15 residues. CDR3 protein: CASIIKGPNLYGYTF. The CDR3 coding sequence is TGCGCCAGCATTATCAAGGGTCCCAATCTATATGGCTACACCTTC.

V usage is TRBV12-3 or TRBV12-4 and J usage is TRBJ2-5; 9 bases fit TRBD1. This CDR3 comprises 16 residues. Losses at the gene ends were 1 base for V and 13 bases for J; bases not matched to a gene: 16. The DNA for the CDR3 is TGTGCCAGCAGTTTAGGCTCCGGGACAGGGTACCCCGAGGTGTACTTC. Protein: CASSLGSGTGYPEVYF.

The J gene is TRBJ2-5, the V gene TRBV20-1, with 12 bases fitting TRBD2. The CDR3 extends over 14 amino acids. V trimming: 5 bases; J trimming: 7 bases; junction bases outside the gene matches: 8. The V gene's germline CDR1 is DFQATT and CDR2 SNEGSKA (reference sequence). CDR3 protein: CSALTSGSRGTQYF. In nucleotides, the CDR3 is TGCAGTGCTTTGACTAGCGGGAGCAGAGGGACCCAGTACTTC.